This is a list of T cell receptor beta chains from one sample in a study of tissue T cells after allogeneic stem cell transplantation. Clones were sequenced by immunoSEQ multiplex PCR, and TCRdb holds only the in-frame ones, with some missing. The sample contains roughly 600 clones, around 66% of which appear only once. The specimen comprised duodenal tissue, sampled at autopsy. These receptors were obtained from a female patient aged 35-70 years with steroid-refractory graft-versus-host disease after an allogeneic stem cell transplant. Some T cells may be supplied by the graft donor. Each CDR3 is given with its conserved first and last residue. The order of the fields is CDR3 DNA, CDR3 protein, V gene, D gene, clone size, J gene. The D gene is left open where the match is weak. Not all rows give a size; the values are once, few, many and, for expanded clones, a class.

CDR3 DNA: TGTGCTAGTGGTTTGGCAAGCGGGGGGTACACCGGGGAGCTGTTTTTT; CDR3 protein: CASGLASGGYTGELFF; V gene: TRBV12-5; D gene: TRBD2; clone size: NA; J gene: TRBJ2-2
CDR3 DNA: TGTGCCAGCAGCTTACCTAGCGATAGGAGCTCCTACAATGAGCAGTTCTTC; CDR3 protein: CASSLPSDRSSYNEQFF; V gene: TRBV7-9; D gene: NA; clone size: NA; J gene: TRBJ2-1
CDR3 DNA: TGTGCCAGCAGTTCTTGGACTTCCTCCTACGAGCAGTACTTC; CDR3 protein: CASSSWTSSYEQYF; V gene: TRBV27; D gene: NA; clone size: NA; J gene: TRBJ2-7
CDR3 DNA: TGTGCCATCAGTGAACCGGACAGGCCCTACGAGCAGTACTTC; CDR3 protein: CAISEPDRPYEQYF; V gene: TRBV10-3; D gene: TRBD1; clone size: NA; J gene: TRBJ2-7
CDR3 DNA: TGTGCCAGCAGTTTCGCTGAGCCCGAGTGGTACTTC; CDR3 protein: CASSFAEPEWYF; V gene: TRBV28; D gene: NA; clone size: NA; J gene: TRBJ2-7
CDR3 DNA: TGCGCCAGCAGCTTGGTTCCCGGACTAGCAATCTATGAGCAGTTCTTC; CDR3 protein: CASSLVPGLAIYEQFF; V gene: TRBV5-1; D gene: TRBD2; clone size: NA; J gene: TRBJ2-1
CDR3 DNA: TGTGCCAGCAGCCACGTAACGACAGGGCCCCACGAGCAGTACTTC; CDR3 protein: CASSHVTTGPHEQYF; V gene: TRBV14; D gene: TRBD1; clone size: NA; J gene: TRBJ2-7
CDR3 DNA: TGTGCCAGCTCACCACCGGGATTCAATGAGCAGTTCTTC; CDR3 protein: CASSPPGFNEQFF; V gene: TRBV18; D gene: NA; clone size: few; J gene: TRBJ2-1
CDR3 DNA: TGTGCCAGCAGCCGAGGGGGGATCTATAATTCACCCCTCCACTTT; CDR3 protein: CASSRGGIYNSPLHF; V gene: TRBV3-1/TRBV3-2; D gene: NA; clone size: NA; J gene: TRBJ1-6
CDR3 DNA: TGCAGCGTTGGGGACAGCTACGAGCAGTACTTC; CDR3 protein: CSVGDSYEQYF; V gene: TRBV29-1; D gene: TRBD1; clone size: NA; J gene: TRBJ2-7
CDR3 DNA: TGTGCCAGCAGTTTGGGGACTTCCTACGAGCAGTACTTC; CDR3 protein: CASSLGTSYEQYF; V gene: TRBV27; D gene: NA; clone size: NA; J gene: TRBJ2-7
CDR3 DNA: TGTGCCAGCAGCCTTTCAGTACCCCAGGGGTATATGAGAGGGCCCCACTACGAGCAGTACTTC; CDR3 protein: CASSLSVPQGYMRGPHYEQYF; V gene: TRBV28; D gene: NA; clone size: NA; J gene: TRBJ2-7
CDR3 DNA: TGTGCCAGCTCCCCACCGACAGGGCTTGCCGGGGAGCTGTTTTTT; CDR3 protein: CASSPPTGLAGELFF; V gene: TRBV18; D gene: TRBD1; clone size: NA; J gene: TRBJ2-2
CDR3 DNA: TGTGCCAGCAGTTTACCGTTAGGGAAAATTGGAGATCCTGAGCAGTTCTTC; CDR3 protein: CASSLPLGKIGDPEQFF; V gene: TRBV28; D gene: NA; clone size: NA; J gene: TRBJ2-1
CDR3 DNA: TGCGCCAGCAGCTGGCGACTAGCGGCCCAAGAGACCCAGTACTTC; CDR3 protein: CASSWRLAAQETQYF; V gene: TRBV5-1; D gene: TRBD2; clone size: NA; J gene: TRBJ2-5
CDR3 DNA: TGTGCCAGTAGGCCCGGGACTAGCGGCTACAATGAGCAGTTCTTC; CDR3 protein: CASRPGTSGYNEQFF; V gene: TRBV19; D gene: TRBD2; clone size: NA; J gene: TRBJ2-1
CDR3 DNA: TGTGCCAGCAGCATGTCTCTAGCGGGGGTTCCCCTCTACAATGAGCAGTTCTTC; CDR3 protein: CASSMSLAGVPLYNEQFF; V gene: TRBV11-2; D gene: TRBD2; clone size: NA; J gene: TRBJ2-1
CDR3 DNA: TGCAGCGTTACAGGGGCCGGGGAGCTGTTTTTT; CDR3 protein: CSVTGAGELFF; V gene: TRBV29-1; D gene: TRBD1; clone size: NA; J gene: TRBJ2-2
CDR3 DNA: TGTGCCACCAGCAGAACCCTAGGACTCAATCGGGTCATGAACACTGAAGCTTTCTTT; CDR3 protein: CATSRTLGLNRVMNTEAFF; V gene: TRBV15; D gene: NA; clone size: NA; J gene: TRBJ1-1
CDR3 DNA: TGTGCCAGCAGCTTAGCGGGAGGGTTAGAGACCCAGTACTTC; CDR3 protein: CASSLAGGLETQYF; V gene: TRBV5-6; D gene: TRBD2; clone size: NA; J gene: TRBJ2-5
CDR3 DNA: TGTGCCAGCAGCCCAATATGGCAGGAGAACTACGAGCAGTACTTC; CDR3 protein: CASSPIWQENYEQYF; V gene: TRBV7-9; D gene: NA; clone size: NA; J gene: TRBJ2-7
CDR3 DNA: TGTGCCAGCATCCAATGGCGGGGATCCCTCTACGAGCAGTACTTC; CDR3 protein: CASIQWRGSLYEQYF; V gene: TRBV11-2; D gene: NA; clone size: NA; J gene: TRBJ2-7
CDR3 DNA: TGCGCCAGCAGCACGCAAGGGACAGGGGGGTTGGAGCAGTACTTC; CDR3 protein: CASSTQGTGGLEQYF; V gene: TRBV4-1; D gene: TRBD1; clone size: once; J gene: TRBJ2-7
CDR3 DNA: TGTGCCAGCAGCTCCCAGACAGGGTCGGACACCGGGGAGCTGTTTTTT; CDR3 protein: CASSSQTGSDTGELFF; V gene: TRBV5-6; D gene: TRBD1; clone size: NA; J gene: TRBJ2-2
CDR3 DNA: TGCGCCAGCGGATTTAGCGGGGGGTCTTCCTCCTACAATGAGCAGTTCTTC; CDR3 protein: CASGFSGGSSSYNEQFF; V gene: TRBV10-2; D gene: TRBD2; clone size: NA; J gene: TRBJ2-1
CDR3 DNA: TGTGCCAGCAGTCCCAGCACAGATACGCAGTATTTT; CDR3 protein: CASSPSTDTQYF; V gene: TRBV27; D gene: NA; clone size: hyperexpanded; J gene: TRBJ2-3
CDR3 DNA: TGTGCCAGCTCACCACGGGTTCACAATGAGCAGTTCTTC; CDR3 protein: CASSPRVHNEQFF; V gene: TRBV18; D gene: NA; clone size: few; J gene: TRBJ2-1
CDR3 DNA: TGTGCCAGCAGCCCCCCTCTCCCCTTAGCGGGGGCGAGCACAGATACGCAGTATTTT; CDR3 protein: CASSPPLPLAGASTDTQYF; V gene: TRBV7-9; D gene: TRBD2; clone size: NA; J gene: TRBJ2-3
CDR3 DNA: TGTGCCAGCAGCCCTCGGACAGGGGCAAGGAATTCACCCCTCCACTTT; CDR3 protein: CASSPRTGARNSPLHF; V gene: TRBV7-2; D gene: TRBD1; clone size: NA; J gene: TRBJ1-6
CDR3 DNA: TGTGCCAGCAGTGACTCCTTAGGCTGGGAGCAGTTCTTC; CDR3 protein: CASSDSLGWEQFF; V gene: TRBV6-4; D gene: NA; clone size: few; J gene: TRBJ2-1
CDR3 DNA: TGTGCCAGCAGCCAATATTACGGGACGGAGAACACTGAAGCTTTCTTT; CDR3 protein: CASSQYYGTENTEAFF; V gene: TRBV3-1/TRBV3-2; D gene: NA; clone size: NA; J gene: TRBJ1-1
CDR3 DNA: TGCCGCCAGAGGGCCTCCTACGAGCAGTACTTC; CDR3 protein: CRQRASYEQYF; V gene: TRBV7-2; D gene: NA; clone size: NA; J gene: TRBJ2-7
CDR3 DNA: TGCGCCAGCAGCTTAGAAACAGTTGACCGGGAGCTGTTTTTT; CDR3 protein: CASSLETVDRELFF; V gene: TRBV5-1; D gene: NA; clone size: NA; J gene: TRBJ2-2
CDR3 DNA: TGTGCCAGCAGCTCGGACAGGGTAAATGAAAAACTGTTTTTT; CDR3 protein: CASSSDRVNEKLFF; V gene: TRBV13; D gene: TRBD1; clone size: NA; J gene: TRBJ1-4
CDR3 DNA: TGTGCCAGCAGCCCCCTAGCGGGAGGGCCGGACTACGAGCAGTACTTC; CDR3 protein: CASSPLAGGPDYEQYF; V gene: TRBV13; D gene: TRBD2; clone size: NA; J gene: TRBJ2-7
CDR3 DNA: TGTGCCAGCAGCTTGGTTGGGTACGAGCAGTACTTC; CDR3 protein: CASSLVGYEQYF; V gene: TRBV5-6; D gene: NA; clone size: NA; J gene: TRBJ2-7
CDR3 DNA: TGTGCCTGGAGTGCGTCCTATAATTCACCCCTCCACTTT; CDR3 protein: CAWSASYNSPLHF; V gene: TRBV30; D gene: NA; clone size: NA; J gene: TRBJ1-6
CDR3 DNA: TGTGCCAGCAGGGTCGATCCACATAGCGGCAATCAGCCCCAGCATTTT; CDR3 protein: CASRVDPHSGNQPQHF; V gene: TRBV28; D gene: NA; clone size: NA; J gene: TRBJ1-5
CDR3 DNA: TGTGCCAGCAGTCAATCGGGACTAGCGGGGTACAGCGAGCAGTTCTTC; CDR3 protein: CASSQSGLAGYSEQFF; V gene: TRBV2; D gene: TRBD2; clone size: NA; J gene: TRBJ2-1
CDR3 DNA: TGTGCCAGCAGTGAAAGCGGGGTAGCGGGGGGCGAGCAGTACTTC; CDR3 protein: CASSESGVAGGEQYF; V gene: TRBV6-1; D gene: TRBD2; clone size: NA; J gene: TRBJ2-7
CDR3 DNA: TGTGCCAGCTCACCACGGACAGGGGGGGCGGATGGCTACACCTTC; CDR3 protein: CASSPRTGGADGYTF; V gene: TRBV18; D gene: TRBD1; clone size: NA; J gene: TRBJ1-2
CDR3 DNA: TGCGCCAGCAGTGAAGGGTATGCTCGCACAGATACGCAGTATTTT; CDR3 protein: CASSEGYARTDTQYF; V gene: TRBV10-1; D gene: NA; clone size: NA; J gene: TRBJ2-3
CDR3 DNA: TGTGCCAGCAGCTTAAAATATGGCTACACCTTC; CDR3 protein: CASSLKYGYTF; V gene: TRBV7-9; D gene: NA; clone size: once; J gene: TRBJ1-2
CDR3 DNA: TGTGCCAGCAGCTCCGACAGGACCTATGGCTACACCTTC; CDR3 protein: CASSSDRTYGYTF; V gene: TRBV12-3/TRBV12-4; D gene: NA; clone size: NA; J gene: TRBJ1-2
CDR3 DNA: TGTGCCAGCAGTTTGGGGACTAGCCAGAACATTCAGTACTTC; CDR3 protein: CASSLGTSQNIQYF; V gene: TRBV28; D gene: TRBD2; clone size: NA; J gene: TRBJ2-4
CDR3 DNA: TGTGCCACCAGGACTAGCGGGACCTACAATGAGCAGTTCTTC; CDR3 protein: CATRTSGTYNEQFF; V gene: TRBV19; D gene: TRBD2; clone size: NA; J gene: TRBJ2-1
CDR3 DNA: TGTGCCAGCAGCTTCGGGACACCATTAGATACGCAGTATTTT; CDR3 protein: CASSFGTPLDTQYF; V gene: TRBV11-2; D gene: NA; clone size: few; J gene: TRBJ2-3
CDR3 DNA: TGTGCCAGCAGAGACAGGGCAGGCAGCAATCAGCCCCAGCATTTT; CDR3 protein: CASRDRAGSNQPQHF; V gene: TRBV2; D gene: TRBD1; clone size: large; J gene: TRBJ1-5
CDR3 DNA: TGTGCCAGCAGTTTAGACAGGGGGTACGAGCAGTACTTC; CDR3 protein: CASSLDRGYEQYF; V gene: TRBV27; D gene: TRBD1; clone size: NA; J gene: TRBJ2-7
CDR3 DNA: TGTGCCACCAGTGACCAGAGCGGGAGGGCCAAAGATACGCAGTATTTT; CDR3 protein: CATSDQSGRAKDTQYF; V gene: TRBV24-1; D gene: TRBD2; clone size: NA; J gene: TRBJ2-3
CDR3 DNA: TGTGCCAGCAGCCTTTTGGGGGCCCAAGAGACCCAGTACTTC; CDR3 protein: CASSLLGAQETQYF; V gene: TRBV7-9; D gene: NA; clone size: NA; J gene: TRBJ2-5
CDR3 DNA: TGTGCCAGCAGCTTAGGTAGGGGGCCCGGTAGAGGGCAGTTCTTC; CDR3 protein: CASSLGRGPGRGQFF; V gene: TRBV7-8; D gene: TRBD1; clone size: NA; J gene: TRBJ2-1
CDR3 DNA: TGTGCCACGCGGGACGCGGGTTATGAAAAACTGTTTTTT; CDR3 protein: CATRDAGYEKLFF; V gene: TRBV27; D gene: NA; clone size: NA; J gene: TRBJ1-4
CDR3 DNA: TGTGCCAGCAGGCCGGGGACAGGGACCAAAAACATTCAGTACTTC; CDR3 protein: CASRPGTGTKNIQYF; V gene: TRBV2; D gene: TRBD1; clone size: NA; J gene: TRBJ2-4
CDR3 DNA: TGTGCCAGCAGTTCACTCAGGGCGAGCAATCAGCCCCAGCATTTT; CDR3 protein: CASSSLRASNQPQHF; V gene: TRBV6-5; D gene: NA; clone size: NA; J gene: TRBJ1-5
CDR3 DNA: TGTGCCAGCAGTTTACCGGGGGCGCAGAACACTGAAGCTTTCTTT; CDR3 protein: CASSLPGAQNTEAFF; V gene: TRBV28; D gene: NA; clone size: NA; J gene: TRBJ1-1
CDR3 DNA: TGTGCCAGCAGTGAAAGGGGGGTGACTAGCGGGAGAAACACCGGGGAGCTGTTTTTT; CDR3 protein: CASSERGVTSGRNTGELFF; V gene: TRBV6-1; D gene: TRBD2; clone size: once; J gene: TRBJ2-2
CDR3 DNA: TGTGCCAGCAGTCGAACCCCGCGACAGGGCATTAATCAGCCCCAGCATTTT; CDR3 protein: CASSRTPRQGINQPQHF; V gene: TRBV6-4; D gene: TRBD1; clone size: hyperexpanded; J gene: TRBJ1-5
CDR3 DNA: TGTGCCAGCAGTTTGGGTCTCTTTCAGCCCCAGCATTTT; CDR3 protein: CASSLGLFQPQHF; V gene: TRBV27; D gene: NA; clone size: NA; J gene: TRBJ1-5
CDR3 DNA: TGTGCCAGCAGCCACCGGGGCCCTAGGGAGCAGTACTTC; CDR3 protein: CASSHRGPREQYF; V gene: TRBV3-1/TRBV3-2; D gene: NA; clone size: NA; J gene: TRBJ2-7